The 25 T cell receptor beta chains reported below all come from one sample, sequenced in a study of human T cells and chemical hapten exposure. MiXCR was run by TCRdb on the RACE reads, yielding one entry per CDR3 protein. The sample records about 77,000 distinct CDR3 sequences, roughly 7.9% being singletons. Sample time point: healthy volunteer bleed at 6 weeks. The authors' total RNA extraction used unfractionated whole blood. The sample taken for sequencing was whole blood. The source of these receptors is a female donor in good health. Some clones in this sample may be carry-over from other donors' samples.

The genes are TRBV29-1 and TRBJ2-2; 10 positions agree with TRBD2. V was pared by 0 bases and J by 3 bases, with 10 bases of the junction left unmatched. The CDR3 sequence is 18 residues long. Germline CDR1 is SQVTM and CDR2 is ANQGSEA. The CDR3: CSVEDPKRGGLDTGELFF. The CDR3 DNA reads as TGCAGCGTTGAAGATCCAAAGCGGGGGGGCCTGGACACCGGGGAGCTGTTTTTT.

This clonotype has a count of ten or more. CDR3 amino acids: CASSPTGNRDEKLFF. CDR3 nucleotide sequence: TGCGCCAGCAGCCCAACGGGTAACAGAGATGAAAAACTGTTTTTT. J is TRBJ1-4 and V is TRBV4-3; D not certain. The ends were cut back, 4 bases at V and 6 bases at J, with 15 bases in the middle. This CDR3 region has 15 residues. Germline CDR1 and CDR2: LGHNA and YSLEER.

This clonotype was observed at least ten times. This chain connects TRBV6-1 to TRBJ2-2; a possible D gene is TRBD2 (5 bases). Germline CDR1 reads MNHNS; CDR2 reads SASEGT. V lost 5 bases and J 4 bases, leaving 11 bases between the germline ends. There are 14 residues in the CDR3. The CDR3 is CASSRAGLTGELFF. DNA of the CDR3: TGTGCCAGCAGTAGGGCGGGCCTCACCGGGGAGCTGTTTTTT.

DNA for the CDR3: TGCAGTGCTAGGATTGGAGGGTGGAGGAACGAGCAGTACTTC. It codes for CSARIGGWRNEQYF. The chain couples TRBV20-1 to TRBJ2-7; tentatively, D is TRBD2 (6 bases). The germline CDR1 and CDR2 sequences are DFQATT and SNEGSKA (reference sequence). The CDR3 length is 14 residues. Trimming cost V 3 bases and J 5 bases, with 17 bases left between them.

In this sample, this clonotype turned up a few times. The chain is built from TRBV19 and TRBJ2-1, with TRBD2 identical over 9 bases. The CDR3 runs to 14 residues. Losses at the gene ends were 8 bases for V and 5 bases for J; bases not matched to a gene: 7. The germline V gene has CDR1 LNHDA and CDR2 SQIVND (reference sequence). The CDR3 sequence: CASQPSGGHNEQFF. CDR3 DNA sequence: TGTGCCAGTCAACCAAGCGGGGGGCACAATGAGCAGTTCTTC.

This clonotype came up many times. The chain combines TRBV19 with TRBJ1-4; the D is unclear. The CDR3 totals 16 residues. The V end lost 5 bases, the J end lost 0 bases, and 13 bases lay between the germline ends. Germline V gene data show CDR1 as LNHDA and CDR2 as SQIVND (reference sequence). Written as DNA, the CDR3 is TGTGCCAGTAGTGCCCTCCGCAGGACAACTAATGAAAAACTGTTTTTT. Its protein product is CASSALRRTTNEKLFF.

This clonotype has at least ten counts. The chain carries TRBV12-3 or TRBV12-4 and TRBJ1-5; D remains unclear. Trimming shortened V by 4 bases and J by 5 bases, and 12 bases separated the two germline ends. The CDR3 sequence is 14 residues long. The CDR3 region has the DNA TGTGCCAGCAGTTCCTTTGACGGGCATCAGCCCCAGCATTTT. It yields the protein CASSSFDGHQPQHF.

This chain connects TRBV3-1 to TRBJ2-1; 7 bases are a match to TRBD2. V shed 0 bases, J shed 5 bases, and the junction held 10 bases outside the gene matches. Germline CDR1 is LGHDT and CDR2 is YNNKEL (reference sequence). This CDR3 comprises 17 residues. This chain's CDR3 is CASSQDPVGGEHNEQFF. CDR3 coding DNA: TGTGCCAGCAGCCAAGATCCAGTGGGGGGGGAACACAATGAGCAGTTCTTC.

In this sample, this clonotype turned up many times. V usage is TRBV10-3 and J usage is TRBJ1-2, with 8 bases aligning to TRBD1. The CDR3 has 15 amino acids. V was clipped by 2 bases and J by 7 bases; unmatched bases: 9. The V gene's germline CDR1 is ENHRY and CDR2 SYGVKD. The CDR3 loop is CAISEVGDRLIGYTF. The CDR3 region has the DNA TGTGCCATCAGTGAGGTTGGGGACAGGCTGATTGGCTACACCTTC.

This clonotype showed up many times. V usage is TRBV29-1 and J usage is TRBJ2-1; 9 nucleotides line up with TRBD2. CDR3 length: 15 residues. After removal of 3 bases from V and 0 bases from J, the junction contained 3 bases not matched to a gene. The germline CDR1 and CDR2 sequences are SQVTM and ANQGSEA. CDR3 DNA sequence: TGCAGCGTTGAGGGTAGCGGGAGCTCCTACAATGAGCAGTTCTTC. It specifies CSVEGSGSSYNEQFF.

This clonotype appeared a few times. The chain is built from TRBV12-3 or TRBV12-4 and TRBJ1-1; 10 nucleotides line up with TRBD1. Unmatched junction bases numbered 4, after V lost 8 bases and J lost 4 bases. The CDR3 sequence is 13 residues long. The CDR3 protein is CASQGQGVTEAFF. For the CDR3, the DNA is TGTGCCAGCCAAGGACAGGGGGTCACTGAAGCTTTCTTT.

V usage is TRBV7-8 and J usage is TRBJ2-1, with TRBD2 matching over 15 bases. The CDR3 length is 18 residues. Per germline, CDR1 SGHVS and CDR2 FQNEAQ. V shed 5 bases, J shed 7 bases, and the junction held 12 bases outside the gene matches. CDR3 nucleotides: TGTGCCAGCAGCCAGGACCCGGGACTAGCGGGGGGCCTTAATGAGCAGTTCTTC. Amino acid sequence: CASSQDPGLAGGLNEQFF.

This clonotype was found many times. This chain links TRBV9 with TRBJ1-1; no firm D call. This CDR3 contains 15 residues. CDR1 is SGDLS and CDR2 is YYNGEE in the germline V gene. V was pared by 0 bases and J by 1 base, with 10 bases between. The CDR3 is CASSVGGIRNTEAFF. DNA for the CDR3: TGTGCCAGCAGCGTAGGAGGGATCCGGAACACTGAAGCTTTCTTT.

Comment on this clonotype: This may be a read error, as it is one base from a much larger clone. The CDR3 nucleotides are TGTGCCAGCAGTTTGGTAGGGGTCGGCGAGCAGTACTTC. Residues: CASSLVGVGEQYF. This chain uses TRBV12-3 or TRBV12-4 with TRBJ2-7; possibly TRBD1 for D (5 bases). The ends were cut back, 3 bases at V and 6 bases at J, with 12 bases in the middle. This CDR3 comprises 13 residues.

This clonotype appeared many times. The chain has TRBV5-5 and TRBJ1-1; possible D gene TRBD1, 6 bases. The germline gives CDR1 SGHKS, CDR2 YYEKEE (reference sequence). V was cut by 5 bases and J by 4 bases, with 12 bases left in between. There are 13 residues in the CDR3. The CDR3 region is CASSSQGSTEAFF. Written as DNA, the CDR3 is TGTGCCAGCAGTTCACAGGGCAGCACTGAAGCTTTCTTT. Based on the CDR3 plus reference TRBV5-5 and TRBJ1-1, the full variable domain is DAGVTQSPTHLIKTRGQQVTLRCSPISGHKSVSWYQQVLGQGPQFIFQYYEKEERGRGNFPDRFSARQFPNYSSELNVNALLLGDSALYLCASSSQGSTEAFFGQGTRLTVV.

The chain carries TRBV10-2 and TRBJ2-3, with TRBD1 matching 8 bases. This CDR3 has 15 residues. CDR1 is WSHSY, CDR2 SAAADI, per germline. With V trimmed by 7 bases and J by 3 bases, 9 bases remained unmatched. The DNA for the CDR3 is TGCGCCAGCACCCAATCAGGGGGCCGGACAGATACGCAGTATTTT. This encodes CASTQSGGRTDTQYF.

The chain is built from TRBV15 and TRBJ1-2; D gene ambiguous. Germline CDR1 LNHNV, CDR2 YYDKDF (reference sequence). V gave up 0 bases and J gave up 4 bases, with 12 bases separating them. CDR3 length: 15 residues. The CDR3 DNA reads TGTGCCACCAGCAGAGATAAGGCTTCGAGCTATGGCTACACCTTC. Its protein is CATSRDKASSYGYTF.

This clonotype was counted at least ten times. The V gene is TRBV7-6, the J gene TRBJ2-3, with D maybe TRBD2 (5 bases). This CDR3 region has 14 residues. The germline V gene encodes CDR1 SGHVS and CDR2 FNYEAQ. Deletions cut 1 base from V and 4 bases from J, with 9 bases between. The CDR3 loop is CASSLEGLSDTQYF. For the CDR3, the DNA is TGTGCCAGCAGCTTAGAAGGACTCTCAGATACGCAGTATTTT.

This clonotype was picked up many times. The gene calls are TRBV7-9 and TRBJ1-5; TRBD1 matches at 8 bases. This CDR3 is 17 amino acids long. Per the germline V gene, CDR1 is SEHNR and CDR2 is FQNEAQ (reference sequence). Trimming took 1 base from V and 0 from J; bases not matched to a gene: 5. In DNA, the CDR3 is TGTGCCAGCAGCTTAGACAGGGGGGTGTATAGCAATCAGCCCCAGCATTTT. Amino acids: CASSLDRGVYSNQPQHF.

At least ten counts were recorded for this clonotype. The gene calls are TRBV24-1 and TRBJ2-2; TRBD1 matches at 11 bases. J gave up 0 bases and V 3 bases, and 5 bases lay outside the gene matches. The V gene's germline CDR1 is KGHDR and CDR2 SFDVKD. The CDR3 is 18 residues long. For the CDR3, the DNA is TGTGCCACCAGTGATCCTCCGGGACAGGGGGCGAACACCGGGGAGCTGTTTTTT. Protein: CATSDPPGQGANTGELFF.

The chain joins TRBV20-1 to TRBJ1-1; tentative D call: TRBD1 (5 bases). V was pared by 3 bases and J by 11 bases, with 19 bases between. The CDR3 is made up of 13 amino acids. Germline CDR1 is DFQATT and CDR2 is SNEGSKA (reference sequence). CDR3 coding DNA: TGCAGTGCTAGTTTTCCGGGGGACCGGGCGGCTTTCTTT. Residues: CSASFPGDRAAFF.

V usage is TRBV7-9 and J usage is TRBJ1-1; 8 nucleotides line up with TRBD1. V lost 4 bases, J lost 6 bases, and 4 bases stayed unmatched. Germline values: CDR1 SEHNR, CDR2 FQNEAQ (reference sequence). The CDR3 runs 13 residues. The CDR3 DNA sequence: TGTGCCAGCAGCTGTTCACAGGGGGCTGAAGCTTTCTTT. It is translated as CASSCSQGAEAFF.

The CDR3 bases are TGTGCCAGCACCCGATGGCAGGGTAACCGCTATGGCTACACCTTC. Its translation is CASTRWQGNRYGYTF. V is TRBV12-3 or TRBV12-4 and J is TRBJ1-2; a possible D gene is TRBD1 (5 bases). The length of the CDR3 is 15 residues. Trimming stripped 7 bases from V and 4 bases from J, with 19 bases between.

The chain is built from TRBV14 and TRBJ2-3; D is unclear. Trimming took 1 base from V and 4 from J, leaving 9 bases between them. Germline V lookup: CDR1 SGHDN, CDR2 FVKESK. The CDR3 extends over 14 amino acids. CDR3 sequence: CASSQGPPPDTQYF. CDR3 DNA sequence: TGTGCCAGCAGCCAAGGACCGCCACCAGATACGCAGTATTTT. Drawing the rest from reference TRBV14 and TRBJ2-3, the complete variable domain is EAGVTQFPSHSVIEKGQTVTLRCDPISGHDNLYWYRRVMGKEIKFLLHFVKESKQDESGMPNNRFLAERTGGTYSTLKVQPAELEDSGVYFCASSQGPPPDTQYFGPGTRLTVL.

This clonotype came up many times. The chain recombines TRBV28 with TRBJ2-5; D unresolved. This CDR3 region has 11 residues. The germline V gene has CDR1 MDHEN and CDR2 SYDVKM. Trimming removed 2 bases from V and 5 bases from J, with 3 bases in between. The CDR3: CASSLSETQYF. For the CDR3, the DNA is TGTGCCAGCAGTTTAAGTGAGACCCAGTACTTC.